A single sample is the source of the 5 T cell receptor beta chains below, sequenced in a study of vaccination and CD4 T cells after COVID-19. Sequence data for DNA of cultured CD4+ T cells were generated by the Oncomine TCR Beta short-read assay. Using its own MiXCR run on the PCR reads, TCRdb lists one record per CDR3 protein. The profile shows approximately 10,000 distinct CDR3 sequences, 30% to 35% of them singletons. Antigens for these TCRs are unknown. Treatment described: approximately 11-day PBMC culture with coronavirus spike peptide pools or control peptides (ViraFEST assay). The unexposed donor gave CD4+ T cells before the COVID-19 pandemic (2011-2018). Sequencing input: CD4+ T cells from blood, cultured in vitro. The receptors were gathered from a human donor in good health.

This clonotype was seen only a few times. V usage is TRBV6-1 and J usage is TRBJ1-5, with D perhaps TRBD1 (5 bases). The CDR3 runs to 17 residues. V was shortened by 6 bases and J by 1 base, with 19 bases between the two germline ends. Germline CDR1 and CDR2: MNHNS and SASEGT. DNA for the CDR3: TGTGCCAGCAGCCTCTGGGGGGATTCGGTGAGCAATCAGCCCCAGCATTTT. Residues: CASSLWGDSVSNQPQHF.

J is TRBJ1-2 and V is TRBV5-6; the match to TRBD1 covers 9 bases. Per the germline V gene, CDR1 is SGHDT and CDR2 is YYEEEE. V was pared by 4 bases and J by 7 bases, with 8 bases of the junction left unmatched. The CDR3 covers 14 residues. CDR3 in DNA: TGTGCCAGCAGCCGCTATACAGGGGGCGTTGGCTACACCTTC. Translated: CASSRYTGGVGYTF.

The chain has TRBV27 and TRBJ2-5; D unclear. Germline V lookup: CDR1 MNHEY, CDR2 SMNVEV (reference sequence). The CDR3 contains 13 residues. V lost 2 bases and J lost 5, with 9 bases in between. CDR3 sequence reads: CASSLSRPETQYF. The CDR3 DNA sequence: TGTGCCAGCAGTTTAAGCAGGCCGGAGACCCAGTACTTC.

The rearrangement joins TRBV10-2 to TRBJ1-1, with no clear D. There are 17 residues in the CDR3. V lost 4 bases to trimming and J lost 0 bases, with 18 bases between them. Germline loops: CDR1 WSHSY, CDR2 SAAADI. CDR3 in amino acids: CASSASLGKLMNTEAFF. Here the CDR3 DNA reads TGCGCCAGCAGTGCCTCATTGGGGAAGCTCATGAACACTGAAGCTTTCTTT.

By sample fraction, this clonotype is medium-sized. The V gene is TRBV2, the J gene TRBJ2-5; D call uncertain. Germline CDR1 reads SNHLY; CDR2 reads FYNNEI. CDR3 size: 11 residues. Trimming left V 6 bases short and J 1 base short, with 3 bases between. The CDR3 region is CASSPQETQYF. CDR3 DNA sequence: TGTGCCAGCAGCCCCCAAGAGACCCAGTACTTC.